This T cell receptor beta chain was sequenced for a study of cytomegalovirus exposure and HLA in healthy donors. Notes on the study in general: In terms of immune exposure information, only CMV serostatus was available.

This CDR3 contains 21 residues. The germline V gene encodes CDR1 LGHNA and CDR2 YSLEER. With V trimmed by 5 bases and J by 0 bases, 14 bases remained unmatched. 13 Jbeta primers and 60 Vbeta primers were used for the PCR. The repertoire was sequenced with immunoSEQ multiplex PCR; TCRdb's copy has only in-frame clones and lacks some. The sample holds approximately 100,000 clones, more than 70% seen once. Participants comprised healthy donors of bone marrow. Turning to this clone: Its specificity is unknown.

This sequence was found in a man aged 25 to 45 in good health and CMV-seronegative. The sequencing sample was made of PBMCs. The chain recombines TRBV4-3 with TRBJ2-1, with 15 bases lining up with TRBD2. CDR3 DNA: TGCGCCAGCAGCTGGGACGAGTCAGGACTAGCGGGAGGGTCCTCCTACAATGAGCAGTTCTTC. The encoded protein is CASSWDESGLAGGSSYNEQFF.